This record looks at one T cell receptor (beta chain) sequence and its context. What antigen it recognizes has not been identified. It has no much larger one-base neighbor in the sample; base qualities were not kept. The sample's time point label is to be understood as: persistent/refractory GD, antithyroid drugs over 5 years with positive TRAb. RNA was extracted from PBMCs in TRIzol for both TCR sequencing and RNA sequencing. The diagnosis of Graves' disease followed American Thyroid Association guidelines. Recruitment of patients was carried out at an endocrinology department in Xi'an, China. Each patient gave approximately 10 milliliters of peripheral blood, collected in an EDTA anticoagulant tube. Ficoll Paque Plus density gradient separation was used to isolate PBMCs, and no additional T cell sorting was done. RNA quality was checked with an Agilent 2100 Bioanalyzer and agarose gel, and concentration with a NanoDrop 2000.

The library was built by means of multiplex PCR. The run used an Illumina HiSeq 4000. CDR3 regions were amplified by Arm-PCR with iRepertoire HTBI primers to construct TCR beta libraries. PCR products were gel purified before sequencing. Per the original workflow: A total of fewer than 80 TRBV and approximately 15 TRBJ segments were identified across samples and were used for gene usage analysis of CDR3 amino acid clonotypes. COPE and FqMerger were used to merge the filtered high-quality paired reads into contigs. BLAST was used to align contigs to IMGT TRBV, TRBD and TRBJ reference genes, and CDR3 was defined according to IMGT. Any clonotype with a frequency above 0.1% was classified as a highly expanded clone. Shannon entropy served as the measure of repertoire diversity, while the Gini coefficient captured V-J evenness. Clonotypes shared by more than one individual were considered public. TCRdb itself trimmed the public reads at Q25 with fastp, ran MiXCR and retained productive beta chains. Duplicate CDR3 protein sequences are folded into a single record with the most common DNA and genes. The V and J calls were not made by the authors but by TCRdb's processing. This sample has under 500,000 distinct CDR3 sequences in its table, and more than 20% of those were observed once. The top ten constitute 6.5% to 8% of the sample.

The data were obtained in a study of regulatory T cells in long-lasting Graves disease listed by TCRdb under 2021. As for the study more broadly: To count as having persistent Graves' disease, a patient had to have received antithyroid drug treatment for over 5 years with TSH receptor autoantibodies remaining persistently positive. This study used TCR sequencing and RNA sequencing of peripheral blood to compare persistent Graves' disease patients against newly diagnosed Graves' disease patients. The study took place in China and was registered as a clinical trial. A total of some 35 samples underwent TCR sequencing: about 13 from persistent and about 20 from newly diagnosed Graves' disease patients. In the clinical cohort, patients with persistent Graves' disease had used antithyroid drugs for an average of about 9.3 years.

The CDR3 sequence holds 16 residues, the cysteine and phenylalanine included. Only the CDR3 portion is preserved as DNA: 48 bases, with reading frame beginning at the first base. Trimming removed 5 bases from V and 4 bases from J, leaving 15 bases between the germline ends. Per the germline V gene, SGHVS is the CDR1 and FQNEAQ is the CDR2. General study outcomes and caveats: Only the TCR beta chain was sequenced and analyzed. Preferential use of TRBV28, TRBJ1-2 and TRBJ2-5 was observed in persistent disease, whereas TRBV20-1 and TRBJ2-1 were favored in newly diagnosed disease. The small sample size was acknowledged by the authors as a limitation that may reduce accuracy. More public clonotypes were shared among persistent patients (about 2,800) than among newly diagnosed patients (966). Compared with newly diagnosed patients, patients with persistent Graves' disease had lower TCR Shannon entropy and fewer highly expanded clones, which suggests clonal expansion. Because the primary lesion, thyroid tissue, could not be accessed, the study looked at peripheral blood alone.

Sequences were derived from peripheral blood mononuclear cells (PBMCs), sampled when the disease was refractory, from a patient treated with antithyroid drugs. The TCR originated in a female donor with Graves disease. The chain was built from TRBV7-8 and TRBJ1-6; the D gene is not confidently resolved. The DNA sequence reads TGTGCCAGCAGCCCTAGGGAGGGTGGTTATAATTCACCCCTCCACTTT. Translated, it reads CASSPREGGYNSPLHF. The variable domain in full, with residues beyond the CDR3 obtained from the reference TRBV7-8 and TRBJ1-6 genes, is GAGVSQSPRYKVAKRGQDVALRCDPISGHVSLFWYQQALGQGPEFLTYFQNEAQLDKSGLPSDRFFAERPEGSVSTLKIQRTQQEDSAVYLCASSPREGGYNSPLHFGNGTRLTVT.